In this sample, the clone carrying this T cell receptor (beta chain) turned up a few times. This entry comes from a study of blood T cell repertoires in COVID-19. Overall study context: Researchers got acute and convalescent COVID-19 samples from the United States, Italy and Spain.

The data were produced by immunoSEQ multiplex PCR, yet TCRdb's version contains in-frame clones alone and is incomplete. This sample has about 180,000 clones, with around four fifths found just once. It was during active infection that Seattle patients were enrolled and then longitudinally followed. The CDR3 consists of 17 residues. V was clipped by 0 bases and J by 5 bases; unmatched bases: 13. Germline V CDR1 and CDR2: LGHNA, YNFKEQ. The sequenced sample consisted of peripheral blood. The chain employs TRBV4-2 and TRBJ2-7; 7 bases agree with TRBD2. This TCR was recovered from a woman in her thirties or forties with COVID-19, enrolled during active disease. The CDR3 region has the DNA TGTGCCAGCAGCCAAGATCCCGGGAGGACTAGTCTCCACGAGCAGTACTTC. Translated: CASSQDPGRTSLHEQYF.